This TCR beta chain was profiled in a study of cytomegalovirus exposure and HLA in healthy donors. Study-wide findings and caveats: A previous analysis found most TCR beta V segments productive roughly 90% or roughly 30% of the time. Accurate HLA-A and HLA-B prediction from TCR beta sequences was reported for most subjects. In a later analysis, TCR beta V- and J-gene trimming was associated with a missense DCLRE1C variant. HLA alleles showed associations with approximately 15,000 TCR beta sequences in a later analysis, at a 0.05 false discovery rate.

With 60 Vbeta and 13 Jbeta primers, the PCR was carried out. Libraries were prepared by immunoSEQ multiplex PCR; TCRdb keeps only in-frame clonotypes and omits some of them. The sample holds around 190,000 clones, about three quarters seen once. Remarks on this clone: The antigen is not known.

Trimming left V 5 bases short and J 3 bases short, with 4 bases between. Germline CDR1 and CDR2: SNHLY and FYNNEI. This CDR3 contains 11 residues. The rearrangement links TRBV2 to TRBJ1-2, with no clear D. This receptor was identified in a woman aged 40 to 49 in good health and CMV-seronegative. Specimen: PBMCs. CDR3: CASSPDYGYTF. CDR3 DNA: TGTGCCAGCAGTCCAGACTATGGCTACACCTTC. Complete variable domain (other parts from reference TRBV2 and TRBJ1-2): EPEVTQTPSHQVTQMGQEVILRCVPISNHLYFYWYRQILGQKVEFLVSFYNNEISEKSEIFDDQFSVERPDGSNFTLKIRSTKLEDSAMYFCASSPDYGYTFGSGTRLTVV.